Each of the 30 T cell receptor beta chains below was sequenced from the same sample in a study of PD-1 blockade in classical Hodgkin lymphoma. Time point noted: cycle 4 day 1 (C4D1), after 6 weeks of nivolumab. Patients all relapsed after autologous stem cell transplantation, and there was variation in brentuximab vedotin exposure. Produced via immunoSEQ multiplex PCR; TCRdb's table is partial and in-frame only. The sample carries tens of thousands of clones, 85% to 95% recorded once. Material: peripheral blood mononuclear cells (PBMCs), obtained before the fourth cycle of nivolumab. The source of these receptors is a human donor with classical Hodgkin lymphoma.

The V gene is TRBV7-9, the J gene TRBJ2-7; maybe TRBD1 (6 bases). CDR1 is SEHNR and CDR2 is FQNEAQ in the germline V gene (reference sequence). Trimming took off 6 bases at V and 0 bases at J, with 12 bases between the two ends. This CDR3 contains 14 residues. CDR3 sequence: CASSPNRVSYEQYF. The CDR3 DNA reads as TGTGCCAGCAGTCCGAACAGGGTCTCCTACGAGCAGTACTTC.

CDR3 protein: CASSVGTGYEQYF. For the CDR3, the DNA is TGTGCCAGCAGTGTGGGGACAGGCTACGAGCAGTACTTC. The genes are TRBV6-1 and TRBJ2-7; TRBD1 aligns across 8 bases. The CDR3 spans 13 residues. The germline CDR1 and CDR2 sequences are MNHNS and SASEGT. V lost 4 bases, J lost 3 bases, and 2 bases stayed unmatched.

The chain links TRBV6-1 to TRBJ1-5, with D unclear. The CDR3 loop spans 15 amino acids. Trimming took 5 bases from V and 1 from J, leaving 12 bases between them. The germline V gene encodes CDR1 MNHNS and CDR2 SASEGT. In nucleotides, the CDR3 is TGTGCCAGCAGTCTCTCCCCATCGAGCAATCAGCCCCAGCATTTT. Translated, it gives CASSLSPSSNQPQHF.

The rearrangement uses TRBV19 and TRBJ2-6, with TRBD1 as a possible D gene (6 bases). Germline CDR1 LNHDA, CDR2 SQIVND (reference sequence). CDR3 length: 17 residues. The V end lost 7 bases, the J end lost 0 bases, and 16 bases lay between the germline ends. The CDR3 sequence: CASNRAGVASGANVLTF. In nucleotides, the CDR3 is TGTGCCAGTAATCGCGCAGGGGTGGCCTCTGGGGCCAACGTCCTGACTTTC.

V gene TRBV11-1 combines with J gene TRBJ2-1; a possible D gene is TRBD2 (5 bases). The V and J ends lost 3 bases and 1 base respectively, with 10 bases between them. This CDR3 is built from 15 residues. In germline, CDR1 is SGHAT, CDR2 FQDESV (reference sequence). The CDR3, as DNA: TGTGCCAGCAGCTTGGGAGTGGTGTCCTACAATGAGCAGTTCTTC. Translated, it gives CASSLGVVSYNEQFF.

The chain employs TRBV25-1 and TRBJ2-5, with D perhaps matching TRBD2 (7 bases). In germline, CDR1 is MGHDK, CDR2 SYGVNS. The V and J ends lost 3 bases and 3 bases respectively, with 11 bases between them. The CDR3 runs to 14 residues. CDR3: CASSDGGAEETQYF. In nucleotides, the CDR3 is TGTGCCAGCAGTGATGGGGGGGCAGAAGAGACCCAGTACTTC.

The chain is built from TRBV2 and TRBJ2-7; no definite D call. V was trimmed by 0 bases and J by 0 bases, leaving 9 bases between them. The CDR3 contains 15 residues. In germline, CDR1 is SNHLY, CDR2 FYNNEI. The CDR3, as DNA: TGTGCCAGCAGTGAAGCAGGAAGGAACTCCTACGAGCAGTACTTC. Translating it yields CASSEAGRNSYEQYF.

The table lists this clone with a few counts. The gene calls are TRBV11-2 and TRBJ2-2; 8 bases are shared with TRBD2. Trimming cost V 1 base and J 4 bases; bases outside gene matches: 5. The germline CDR1 and CDR2 sequences are SGHAT and FQNNGV. CDR3 size: 16 residues. This chain's CDR3 is CASSLGAGAFTGELFF. The CDR3 coding sequence is TGTGCCAGCAGCTTAGGAGCGGGAGCATTCACCGGGGAGCTGTTTTTT.

This clone was found once. This chain links TRBV10-1 with TRBJ2-3, with 12 bases fitting TRBD2. Germline lookup yields CDR1 WNHNN and CDR2 SYGVQD (reference sequence). The length of the CDR3 is 16 residues. Trimming cost V 6 bases and J 4 bases; bases outside gene matches: 8. In nucleotides, the CDR3 is TGCGCCAGCAGCCTGACTAGCGGGGGAAGGGCAGATACGCAGTATTTT. Its protein is CASSLTSGGRADTQYF.

The rearrangement joins TRBV15 to TRBJ1-5; D is perhaps TRBD1 (6 bases). The CDR3 is 14 amino acids. Per germline, CDR1 LNHNV and CDR2 YYDKDF (reference sequence). Trimming removed 1 base at V and 5 bases at J, with 9 bases between. The CDR3 nucleotides read TGTGCCACCAGCAGAGCCCCAGGGGATCAGCCCCAGCATTTT. It codes for CATSRAPGDQPQHF.

The rearrangement joins TRBV28 to TRBJ1-2; the D gene is possibly TRBD1 (6 bases). In germline, CDR1 is MDHEN, CDR2 SYDVKM. This CDR3 is built from 14 residues. Deletions cut 6 bases from V and 8 bases from J, with 19 bases between. CDR3 sequence reads: CASRAQGGLVGYTF. The CDR3 DNA is TGTGCCAGCAGGGCCCAAGGGGGACTGGTCGGCTACACCTTC.

This chain connects TRBV5-1 to TRBJ2-1; the match to TRBD2 covers 11 bases. Germline V lookup: CDR1 SGHRS, CDR2 YFSETQ. The V gene end was trimmed by 0 bases and the J gene end by 6 bases; junction bases not matched to a gene: 2. The CDR3 has 15 residues. The CDR3 here is CASSLGTSGLNEQFF. CDR3 nucleotide sequence: TGCGCCAGCAGCTTGGGGACTAGCGGGCTCAATGAGCAGTTCTTC.

This clone was detected once. The chain recombines TRBV6-5 with TRBJ2-7; weak D call: TRBD1 (5 bases). The V end lost 4 bases, the J end lost 4 bases, and 8 bases lay between the germline ends. This CDR3 comprises 12 residues. Looked up from germline, CDR1 is MNHEY and CDR2 is SVGAGI. Written as DNA, the CDR3 is TGTGCCAGCAGTTTGGACACTTACGAGCAGTACTTC. Its protein is CASSLDTYEQYF.

The V and J genes are TRBV29-1 and TRBJ1-1; a possible D gene is TRBD1 (5 bases). Germline V gene data show CDR1 as SQVTM and CDR2 as ANQGSEA. The V end lost 0 bases, the J end lost 1 base, and 9 bases lay between the germline ends. The CDR3 has 14 amino acids. The CDR3 loop reads CSVEETQGNTEAFF. CDR3 sequence (DNA): TGCAGCGTTGAAGAAACCCAGGGGAACACTGAAGCTTTCTTT.

The chain employs TRBV29-1 and TRBJ2-1; D ambiguous. The germline V gene encodes CDR1 SQVTM and CDR2 ANQGSEA. Trimming removed 0 bases at V and 5 bases at J, with 14 bases between. This CDR3 region has 15 residues. Here the CDR3 reads CSVEDLRRLHNEQFF. CDR3 DNA: TGCAGCGTTGAAGATCTGCGGCGGCTCCACAATGAGCAGTTCTTC.

This clone was seen a single time. J is TRBJ1-5 and V is TRBV7-9; 10 nucleotides match TRBD1. This CDR3 is built from 12 residues. With V trimmed by 1 base and J by 13 bases, 1 base remained unmatched. Germline lookup yields CDR1 SEHNR and CDR2 FQNEAQ (reference sequence). The DNA of the CDR3 is TGTGCCAGCAGCTTAGGGGGACAGGGGCAGCATTTT. The encoded protein is CASSLGGQGQHF.

The V and J genes are TRBV7-6 and TRBJ2-5; TRBD1 might be the D (6 bases). The germline gives CDR1 SGHVS, CDR2 FNYEAQ. Trimming pared 1 base from V and 4 bases from J, leaving 13 bases between. The CDR3 has 15 residues. DNA for the CDR3: TGTGCCAGCAGCTTAGACTCCCCCAGGGGAGAGACCCAGTACTTC. As protein: CASSLDSPRGETQYF.

This sequence joins TRBV6-1 and TRBJ2-3; TRBD2 is a possible D gene (6 bases). The CDR3 has 14 amino acids. V gave up 1 base and J gave up 6 bases, with 11 bases separating them. CDR1 and CDR2 (germline): MNHNS, SASEGT. Here the CDR3 DNA reads TGTGCCAGCAGTGAAGGGGACTCCGACGATACGCAGTATTTT. Translating gives CASSEGDSDDTQYF.

This chain uses TRBV7-6 with TRBJ1-4, with unresolved D. The germline gives CDR1 SGHVS, CDR2 FNYEAQ. The V and J ends lost 2 bases and 0 bases respectively, with 10 bases between them. The CDR3 spans 16 residues. The CDR3, as DNA: TGTGCCAGCAGCTTAAGACCGTTTACAACTAATGAAAAACTGTTTTTT. It encodes CASSLRPFTTNEKLFF.

The rearrangement links TRBV18 to TRBJ2-3; 8 bases are shared with TRBD2. The V segment lost 4 bases and the J segment 2 bases; nucleotides outside the gene matches: 5. CDR1 is KGHSH, CDR2 LQKENI, per germline. The CDR3 has 15 amino acids. The CDR3 sequence: CASSLSGVLTDTQYF. CDR3 sequence (DNA): TGTGCCAGCTCACTTAGCGGGGTGCTCACAGATACGCAGTATTTT.

CDR3 DNA: TGTGCCAGCAGCTTGGGGTTAGGGACAGGGGCCTACGAGCAGTACTTC. Its protein is CASSLGLGTGAYEQYF. J is TRBJ2-7 and V is TRBV5-6, with TRBD1 matching 10 bases. The CDR3 covers 16 residues. Germline values: CDR1 SGHDT, CDR2 YYEEEE. Trimming cost V 0 bases and J 2 bases; bases outside gene matches: 5.

This chain uses TRBV14 with TRBJ2-7; 13 bases are shared with TRBD2. V gave up 6 bases and J gave up 6 bases; unmatched junction bases: 8. From germline, CDR1 is SGHDN and CDR2 FVKESK. The CDR3 sequence is 15 residues long. The CDR3 DNA reads as TGTGCCAGCAGTCTCACTAGCGGGGGGGCGGCCGAGCAGTACTTC. It yields the protein CASSLTSGGAAEQYF.

The CDR3 here is CATGTGPNNQPQHF. CDR3 nucleotides: TGTGCCACCGGAACAGGGCCAAACAATCAGCCCCAGCATTTT. J is TRBJ1-5 and V is TRBV15, with D tentatively TRBD1 (6 bases). V was pared by 8 bases and J by 3 bases, with 14 bases between. This CDR3 region has 14 residues. Germline CDR1 is LNHNV and CDR2 is YYDKDF (reference sequence).

The V and J genes are TRBV29-1 and TRBJ2-1; TRBD1 matches 7 bases. CDR3 length: 14 residues. CDR1 and CDR2 from the germline V gene are SQVTM and ANQGSEA. Trimming took 4 bases from V and 0 from J; bases not matched to a gene: 3. The CDR3 sequence: CSVGDRSSYNEQFF. In nucleotides, the CDR3 is TGCAGCGTTGGGGACAGAAGCTCCTACAATGAGCAGTTCTTC.

This rearrangement joins TRBV19 to TRBJ2-7, with 7 bases aligning to TRBD2. Germline trimming cut 5 bases from V and 1 base from J; bases unmatched to any gene: 5. The CDR3 has 14 amino acids. Germline V gene data show CDR1 as LNHDA and CDR2 as SQIVND (reference sequence). CDR3 region: CASSVAGGSYEQYF. The CDR3, as DNA: TGTGCCAGTAGTGTAGCGGGCGGATCCTACGAGCAGTACTTC. Complete variable domain (other parts from reference TRBV19 and TRBJ2-7): DGGITQSPKYLFRKEGQNVTLSCEQNLNHDAMYWYRQDPGQGLRLIYYSQIVNDFQKGDIAEGYSVSREKKESFPLTVTSAQKNPTAFYLCASSVAGGSYEQYFGPGTRLTVT.

This clone was found once. This chain joins TRBV27 and TRBJ1-2; 12 bases map to TRBD1. The CDR3 has 16 residues. V was clipped by 7 bases and J by 5 bases; unmatched bases: 11. The germline V gene encodes CDR1 MNHEY and CDR2 SMNVEV (reference sequence). The CDR3, as DNA: TGTGCCAGCAAGGGGACAGGGGGCGCCGGCATGTATGGCTACACCTTC. Its translation is CASKGTGGAGMYGYTF.

The chain carries TRBV7-2 and TRBJ2-7, with TRBD2 identical over 8 bases. CDR3 length: 16 residues. The V segment lost 4 bases and the J segment 4 bases; nucleotides outside the gene matches: 12. CDR1 is SGHTA, CDR2 FQGNSA, per germline. The CDR3 here is CASSYQPLRGGYEQYF. The CDR3 nucleotides read TGTGCCAGCAGCTACCAACCACTCCGGGGGGGGTACGAGCAGTACTTC. Complete variable domain (other parts from reference TRBV7-2 and TRBJ2-7): GAGVSQSPSNKVTEKGKDVELRCDPISGHTALYWYRQSLGQGLEFLIYFQGNSAPDKSGLPSDRFSAERTGGSVSTLTIQRTQQEDSAVYLCASSYQPLRGGYEQYFGPGTRLTVT.

The chain recombines TRBV7-2 with TRBJ2-7; 8 nucleotides agree with TRBD1. CDR1 is SGHTA, CDR2 FQGNSA, per germline. The length of the CDR3 is 13 residues. V trimming: 7 bases; J trimming: 3 bases; junction bases outside the gene matches: 5. The DNA for the CDR3 is TGTGCCAGCACCCGACAGGGGATCTACGAGCAGTACTTC. Encoded protein: CASTRQGIYEQYF.

The chain is built from TRBV29-1 and TRBJ2-7, with D tentatively TRBD2 (6 bases). V was shortened by 0 bases and J by 0 bases, with 12 bases between the two germline ends. The V gene's germline CDR1 is SQVTM and CDR2 ANQGSEA. The CDR3 sequence is 15 residues long. The CDR3 here is CSVEDRGTFSYEQYF. Written as DNA, the CDR3 is TGCAGCGTTGAAGACCGCGGGACGTTCTCCTACGAGCAGTACTTC.

J is TRBJ2-7 and V is TRBV11-2; 8 bases fit TRBD2. Trimming removed 1 base from V and 4 bases from J; junction bases left unmatched: 6. The germline V gene has CDR1 SGHAT and CDR2 FQNNGV. CDR3 size: 15 residues. CDR3 amino acids: CASSLVIGTSYEQYF. Here the CDR3 DNA reads TGTGCCAGCAGCTTAGTAATCGGGACTAGTTACGAGCAGTACTTC.